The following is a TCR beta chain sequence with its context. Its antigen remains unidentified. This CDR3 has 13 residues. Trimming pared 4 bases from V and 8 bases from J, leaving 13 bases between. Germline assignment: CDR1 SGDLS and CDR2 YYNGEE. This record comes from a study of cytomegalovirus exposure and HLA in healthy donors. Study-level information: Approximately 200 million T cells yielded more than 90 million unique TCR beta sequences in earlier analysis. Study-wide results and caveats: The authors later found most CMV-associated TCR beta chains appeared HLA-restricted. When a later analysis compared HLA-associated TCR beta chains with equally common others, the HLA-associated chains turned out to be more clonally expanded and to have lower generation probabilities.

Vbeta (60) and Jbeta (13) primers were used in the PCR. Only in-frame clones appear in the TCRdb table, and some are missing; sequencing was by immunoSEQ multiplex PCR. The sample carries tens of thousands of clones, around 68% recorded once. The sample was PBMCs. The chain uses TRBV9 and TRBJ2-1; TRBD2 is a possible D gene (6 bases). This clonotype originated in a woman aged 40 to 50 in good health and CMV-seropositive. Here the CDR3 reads CASSWGVRDEQFF. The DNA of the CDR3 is TGTGCCAGCAGCTGGGGGGTGCGGGATGAGCAGTTCTTC.